Following are 28 T cell receptor beta chains from one sample sequenced in a study of identifying expanded T cells in peripheral blood. Measured with immunoSEQ multiplex PCR; TCRdb has only the in-frame clones, and not every one. Of more than 65,000 clones listed, over 75% were seen once; the top ten hold around 3%. The sequencing sample was made of blood. Receptors originate from a person aged 18 to 70 in good health.

The rearrangement uses TRBV14 and TRBJ2-3, with D unresolved. Per germline, CDR1 SGHDN and CDR2 FVKESK. V shed 4 bases and J shed 7 bases, with 6 bases lying between them. This CDR3 has 11 amino acids. CDR3 nucleotide sequence: TGTGCCAGCAGCCTCGAGAATACGCAGTATTTT. Translation: CASSLENTQYF.

J is TRBJ2-5 and V is TRBV2; TRBD2 might be the D (5 bases). Per the germline V gene, CDR1 is SNHLY and CDR2 is FYNNEI. The CDR3 loop spans 12 amino acids. Trimming took off 4 bases at V and 6 bases at J, with 9 bases between the two ends. As DNA, the CDR3 is TGTGCCAGCAGTGCGCAGCGGCAGACCCAGTACTTC. This gives the protein CASSAQRQTQYF. Together with reference TRBV2 and TRBJ2-5, the CDR3 gives the full variable domain: EPEVTQTPSHQVTQMGQEVILRCVPISNHLYFYWYRQILGQKVEFLVSFYNNEISEKSEIFDDQFSVERPDGSNFTLKIRSTKLEDSAMYFCASSAQRQTQYFGPGTRLLVL.

The gene calls are TRBV5-1 and TRBJ2-7, with D possibly matching TRBD1 (5 bases). With 0 bases removed from V and 6 bases from J, the gap between germline ends came to 16 bases. CDR1 and CDR2 from the germline V gene are SGHRS and YFSETQ. This CDR3 region has 15 residues. The CDR3 protein is CASSLGGRAAPEQYF. The DNA of the CDR3 is TGCGCCAGCAGCTTGGGGGGCAGGGCGGCTCCCGAGCAGTACTTC.

The CDR3 bases are TGTGCCAGCAGCCAAGCTGTGTCTAGCGGGGGCACAGATACGCAGTATTTT. Translating gives CASSQAVSSGGTDTQYF. The gene calls are TRBV4-2 and TRBJ2-3; 9 bases are shared with TRBD2. This CDR3 spans 17 amino acids. V dropped 1 base and J dropped 1; count of bases not matched to a gene: 6. In germline, CDR1 is LGHNA, CDR2 YNFKEQ.

Only one count was recorded for this clone. The CDR3 reads CASLGVSYEQYF. CDR3 coding DNA: TGTGCCAGTCTTGGAGTTTCCTACGAGCAGTACTTC. The rearrangement uses TRBV28 and TRBJ2-7; D not resolved. Trimming cost V 9 bases and J 1 base, with 10 bases left between them. Germline V lookup: CDR1 MDHEN, CDR2 SYDVKM. The CDR3 is made up of 12 amino acids.

The rearrangement joins TRBV2 to TRBJ1-2, with D hard to call. V lost 8 bases and J lost 3, with 10 bases in between. Germline V CDR1 and CDR2: SNHLY, FYNNEI. The CDR3 length is 12 residues. CDR3 DNA: TGTGCCAGCGGCGAGGGAGACTATGGCTACACCTTC. Amino acids: CASGEGDYGYTF. Based on the CDR3 plus reference TRBV2 and TRBJ1-2, the full variable domain is EPEVTQTPSHQVTQMGQEVILRCVPISNHLYFYWYRQILGQKVEFLVSFYNNEISEKSEIFDDQFSVERPDGSNFTLKIRSTKLEDSAMYFCASGEGDYGYTFGSGTRLTVV.

This clone was observed a single time. CDR3 sequence: CASSWGGTEAFF. CDR3 sequence (DNA): TGTGCCAGCAGCTGGGGGGGCACTGAAGCTTTCTTT. J is TRBJ1-1 and V is TRBV7-8; TRBD1 is a possible D gene (5 bases). Trimming removed 4 bases from V and 4 bases from J, with 7 bases in between. Per germline, CDR1 SGHVS and CDR2 FQNEAQ. This CDR3 has 12 amino acids.

The chain links TRBV13 to TRBJ1-2; 11 nucleotides agree with TRBD1. From germline, CDR1 is PRHDT and CDR2 FYEKMQ (reference sequence). The junction had 1 base not matched to a gene; V was cut back by 4 bases and J by 3 bases. The CDR3 has 14 amino acids. The CDR3 DNA is TGTGCCAGCAGCTCGGGACAGGGGGACTATGGCTACACCTTC. It translates to CASSSGQGDYGYTF.

This chain uses TRBV2 with TRBJ2-1; TRBD2 agrees at 14 bases. V gave up 6 bases and J gave up 5 bases; unmatched junction bases: 0. This CDR3 has 14 amino acids. Per germline, CDR1 SNHLY and CDR2 FYNNEI. CDR3 in amino acids: CASRTSGGDNEQFF. The CDR3 nucleotides read TGTGCCAGCAGGACTAGCGGGGGGGACAATGAGCAGTTCTTC.

This chain links TRBV25-1 with TRBJ2-7; perhaps TRBD1 as D (5 bases). CDR1 is MGHDK and CDR2 is SYGVNS in the germline V gene. V lost 5 bases, J lost 5 bases, and 16 bases lay in between. The CDR3 loop spans 14 amino acids. The CDR3, as DNA: TGTGCCAGCAGTTCGTCGCGCAGGGCCCACGAGCAGTACTTC. Translation gives CASSSSRRAHEQYF.

The rearrangement joins TRBV5-4 to TRBJ2-4; 14 bases fit TRBD2. V lost 5 bases to trimming and J lost 1 base; unmatched junction nucleotides: 5. Germline CDR1 SGHNT, CDR2 YYREEE (reference sequence). The CDR3 runs 17 residues. The chain's CDR3 is CASSPTSGRGAKNIQYF. The CDR3 DNA reads TGTGCCAGCAGTCCGACTAGCGGGAGGGGTGCCAAAAACATTCAGTACTTC.

This chain connects TRBV7-9 to TRBJ2-1; D is unresolved. The CDR3 is 11 amino acids. From germline, CDR1 is SEHNR and CDR2 FQNEAQ (reference sequence). V lost 5 bases and J lost 6, with 5 bases in between. Here the CDR3 reads CASSIANEQFF. CDR3 in DNA: TGTGCCAGCAGCATCGCCAATGAGCAGTTCTTC.

Only a few counts were recorded for this clone. This chain uses TRBV6-5 with TRBJ1-3, with a weak D call TRBD1 (5 bases). The V and J ends lost 4 bases and 3 bases respectively, with 7 bases between them. CDR3 length equals 13 residues. Germline CDR1 MNHEY, CDR2 SVGAGI. The CDR3 spells CASSFDSGNTIYF. DNA of the CDR3: TGTGCCAGCAGTTTCGACAGTGGAAACACCATATATTTT.

The V gene is TRBV7-2, the J gene TRBJ2-3; D might be TRBD2 (6 bases). The CDR3 consists of 14 residues. Germline V gene lookup returns CDR1 SGHTA and CDR2 FQGNSA. V gave up 1 base and J gave up 3 bases, with 8 bases separating them. This CDR3 reads CASSLVGGTDTQYF. Here the CDR3 DNA reads TGTGCCAGCAGCTTAGTCGGAGGGACAGATACGCAGTATTTT.

This clone was recorded only once. The chain employs TRBV11-2 and TRBJ2-1; D call uncertain. Germline V gene sequence: CDR1 SGHAT, CDR2 FQNNGV. The CDR3 contains 16 residues. V lost 5 bases and J lost 7, with 21 bases in between. CDR3 loop: CASSKLYGPIANEQFF. The CDR3 DNA sequence: TGTGCCAGCAGCAAGCTGTACGGGCCTATAGCTAATGAGCAGTTCTTC.

J is TRBJ2-5 and V is TRBV2; 7 bases are shared with TRBD2. The J call is doubtful: the DNA matches TRBJ2-7 better. Germline V gene sequence: CDR1 SNHLY, CDR2 FYNNEI. This CDR3 region has 17 residues. CDR3 residues: CASSEAQLGGWYREQYF. The CDR3 region has the DNA TGTGCCAGCAGTGAAGCTCAGCTCGGGGGGTGGTATCGCGAGCAGTACTTC.

The gene calls are TRBV7-2 and TRBJ2-5, with a possible D match to TRBD2 (6 bases). Germline CDR1 is SGHTA and CDR2 is FQGNSA. The ends were cut back, 8 bases at V and 3 bases at J, with 10 bases in the middle. The CDR3 is 12 residues long. The CDR3 bases are TGTGCCAGCCAGGCGGGAAAAGAGACCCAGTACTTC. This translates into CASQAGKETQYF.

The rearrangement links TRBV28 to TRBJ1-2; 10 nucleotides align to TRBD1. CDR1 and CDR2 from the germline V gene are MDHEN and SYDVKM. V was clipped by 6 bases and J by 6 bases; unmatched bases: 13. The CDR3 extends over 16 amino acids. The CDR3 DNA follows: TGTGCCAGCAGCCTTACGTTGACAGGGGGCTTCGATGGCTACACCTTC. Its translation: CASSLTLTGGFDGYTF.

The rearrangement joins TRBV9 to TRBJ1-1; perhaps TRBD1 as D (5 bases). Trimming removed 0 bases at V and 6 bases at J, with 9 bases between. The CDR3 runs to 13 residues. The V gene's germline CDR1 is SGDLS and CDR2 YYNGEE. For the CDR3, the DNA is TGTGCCAGCAGCGTAGGACGGGGCGCTGAAGCTTTCTTT. Its translation is CASSVGRGAEAFF.

The V gene is TRBV20-1, the J gene TRBJ1-1, with D possibly matching TRBD1 (5 bases). The CDR3 has 11 residues. Germline CDR1 is DFQATT and CDR2 is SNEGSKA (reference sequence). Trimming took 1 base from V and 10 from J, leaving 10 bases between them. In DNA, the CDR3 is TGCAGTGCTAGAGTCGAGGGACGAGCTTTCTTT. Translated, it gives CSARVEGRAFF.

CDR3 bases: TGTGCCAGCAGCGTGGCCGGGACAGGGTACCTCGAGCAGTACTTC. Its translation: CASSVAGTGYLEQYF. The chain joins TRBV11-2 to TRBJ2-7; 9 positions agree with TRBD1. CDR1 is SGHAT, CDR2 FQNNGV, per germline. The junction had 11 bases not matched to a gene; V was cut back by 5 bases and J by 6 bases. The CDR3 length is 15 residues.

The chain employs TRBV5-1 and TRBJ1-1, with 9 bases fitting TRBD1. Germline values: CDR1 SGHRS, CDR2 YFSETQ. This CDR3 region has 14 residues. After removal of 4 bases from V and 5 bases from J, the junction contained 6 bases not matched to a gene. CDR3 sequence (DNA): TGCGCCAGCAGCCCTGGACAGGGGATGACTGAAGCTTTCTTT. The encoded protein is CASSPGQGMTEAFF.

This rearrangement joins TRBV19 to TRBJ2-3; a possible D gene is TRBD2 (5 bases). This CDR3 contains 14 residues. V shed 3 bases and J shed 6 bases, with 13 bases lying between them. Germline-derived CDR1 and CDR2 are LNHDA and SQIVND (reference sequence). The DNA of the CDR3 is TGTGCCAGTAGTATTAACGGGGTTTCGGATACGCAGTATTTT. Its translation is CASSINGVSDTQYF.

This rearrangement joins TRBV13 to TRBJ2-2; D is unresolved. The CDR3 totals 14 residues. The V end lost 2 bases, the J end lost 7 bases, and 11 bases lay between the germline ends. Germline CDR1 reads PRHDT; CDR2 reads FYEKMQ (reference sequence). The CDR3 spells CASSLITGFGELFF. The CDR3 region has the DNA TGTGCCAGCAGCTTAATTACCGGCTTCGGGGAGCTGTTTTTT.

The chain carries TRBV4-1 and TRBJ1-1; tentatively, D is TRBD1 (5 bases). Germline V gene lookup returns CDR1 MGHRA and CDR2 YSYEKL. CDR3 length equals 14 residues. V shed 0 bases and J shed 4 bases, with 9 bases lying between them. CDR3 sequence (DNA): TGCGCCAGCAGCCAAGATCGGAGGGGCACTGAAGCTTTCTTT. Translated: CASSQDRRGTEAFF.

The genes are TRBV6-6 and TRBJ2-3; D perhaps matches TRBD1 (6 bases). The CDR3 has 13 amino acids. The V end lost 2 bases, the J end lost 7 bases, and 10 bases lay between the germline ends. The V gene's germline CDR1 is MNHNY and CDR2 SVGAGI (reference sequence). In DNA form, the CDR3 reads TGTGCCAGCAGTTACGGGGGCGCTAATACGCAGTATTTT. This translates into CASSYGGANTQYF.

V is TRBV6-6 and J is TRBJ1-5; no clear D gene. Germline assignment: CDR1 MNHNY and CDR2 SVGAGI (reference sequence). This CDR3 has 14 residues. Trimming left V 8 bases short and J 2 bases short, with 13 bases between. The CDR3 DNA reads TGTGCCAGCTCTGATGGGTACGGCAATCAGCCCCAGCATTTT. Translating it yields CASSDGYGNQPQHF.

CDR3 sequence reads: CASSITGTSTTYEQYF. CDR3 DNA sequence: TGTGCCAGCTCAATCACCGGGACTAGTACTACTTACGAGCAGTACTTC. The chain has TRBV18 and TRBJ2-7, with 8 bases aligning to TRBD2. The CDR3 is 16 residues long. Germline V lookup: CDR1 KGHSH, CDR2 LQKENI. Trimming took 5 bases from V and 4 from J; bases not matched to a gene: 13.